This T cell receptor beta chain was recorded in a study of immune characteristics of hereditary and idiopathic chronic pancreatitis. Some clones are missing from TCRdb's copy, which holds only in-frame ones; the method was immunoSEQ multiplex PCR. The sample contains about 1,700 clones, about 80% of which appear only once. The CDR3 loop spans 14 amino acids. CDR1 is SGHNT and CDR2 is YYREEE in the germline V gene (reference sequence). V lost 2 bases and J lost 8, with 11 bases in between. The pancreas tissue came from patients undergoing total pancreatectomy with islet autotransplantation. This clone was seen a few times.

The chain uses TRBV5-4 and TRBJ1-6; weak D call: TRBD1 (6 bases). The clonotype comes from a human donor with chronic pancreatitis. Input material: pancreas tissue with hereditary chronic pancreatitis. The CDR3 spells CASSLQGEYSPLHF. The CDR3, as DNA: TGTGCCAGCAGCTTACAGGGAGAGTATTCACCCCTCCACTTT.